This TCR beta chain stems from a study of blood T cell repertoires in COVID-19. Study in general: Samples of COVID-19 (acute and convalescent) were obtained from the United States, Italy and Spain.

The germline gives CDR1 SGDLS, CDR2 YYNGEE. The CDR3 is 15 residues long. V shed 3 bases and J 6 bases; nucleotides not matched to a gene: 10. TCRdb's table, derived via immunoSEQ multiplex PCR, lists solely in-frame clones and lacks some. Of 180,000 or so clones in the sample, roughly 89% are singletons; the top ten hold approximately 0.64%. Sequenced input: peripheral blood. The chain employs TRBV9 and TRBJ1-2, with 8 bases lining up with TRBD1. This TCR came from a man aged 50 to 59 with acute or convalescent COVID-19. The CDR3, as DNA: TGTGCCAGCAGCGCATTTGGACAGGGAGCTAATGGCTACACCTTC. It is translated as CASSAFGQGANGYTF.